Listed below are T cell receptor beta chains from one sample, sequenced in a study of regulatory T cells in long-lasting Graves disease. TCRdb used MiXCR to reprocess the multiplex PCR reads, holding one entry per CDR3 protein. This table holds about 220,000 distinct CDR3 sequences, about 19% found once. The same sample was also used in a study of T cells in Graves' hyperthyroidism and ophthalmopathy.

This sample comprised peripheral blood mononuclear cells (PBMCs), obtained at new diagnosis, from a patient treated with antithyroid drugs. All receptors come from a woman aged 30 to 39 with Graves disease. Each CDR3 is given with its conserved first and last residue. The D gene is left open where the match is weak. Where a row states a size, it is once, few, many or the class of an expanded clone; other rows omit it.

TRBV20-1	TRBJ2-1	many	-	TGCAGTGCTAGGGGGGGATCAATAGTCAGTGAGCAGTTCTTC	CSARGGSIVSEQFF
TRBV5-4	TRBJ2-1	few	TRBD2	TGTGCCAGCAGCTTGGTGCTAGCGGGAGTTTCCCCTTTTAACAATGAGCAGTTCTTC	CASSLVLAGVSPFNNEQFF
TRBV6-1	TRBJ1-1	many	-	TGTGCCAGCTATCTTAGCACTGAAGCTTTCTTT	CASYLSTEAFF
TRBV24-1	TRBJ2-2	many	-	TGTGCCACCAGTCCACAGGGTCCCACCGGGGAGCTGTTTTTT	CATSPQGPTGELFF
TRBV28	TRBJ1-6	few	-	TGTGCCAGCAGTTTACTTCATGATTCACCCCTCCACTTT	CASSLLHDSPLHF
TRBV19	TRBJ1-1	many	-	TGTGCCAGTACTCGGTCGATCACTGAAGCTTTCTTT	CASTRSITEAFF
TRBV6-1	TRBJ2-7	many	-	TGTGCCAGCAGTGAAGCTTCCAGGGACTGGACACAATCCTACTTC	CASSEASRDWTQSYF
TRBV7-9	TRBJ2-6	few	TRBD1	TGTGCCAGCAGCGCCGGGACAGGGACTGGGGCCAACGTCCTGACTTTC	CASSAGTGTGANVLTF
TRBV24-1	TRBJ2-6	many	TRBD2	TGTGCCACCAGTGATGGGACTAGCCCGCTTCCTGGGGCCAACGTCCTGACTTTC	CATSDGTSPLPGANVLTF
TRBV27	TRBJ2-2	many	TRBD2	TGTGCCAGCAGTTTATTGGGGGGGTTGCCCGGGGAGCTGTTTTTT	CASSLLGGLPGELFF
TRBV6-2/TRBV6-3	TRBJ2-5	-	-	TGTGCCAGCAGGAGGGGGGGGGAGTCGGAGACCCAGTACTTC	CASRRGGESETQYF
TRBV28	TRBJ1-2	few	TRBD1	TGTGCCAGCAGTTTGGACAGGGGTGTGGGCGGCTACACCTTC	CASSLDRGVGGYTF
TRBV19	TRBJ2-3	many	-	TGTGCCAGTACCCTAGGGGGGTCCGGCACAGATACGCAGTATTTT	CASTLGGSGTDTQYF
TRBV9	TRBJ1-2	many	TRBD1	TGTGCCAGCAGCGGTACGGGGCAGGGGGCGAGCTATGGCTACACCTTC	CASSGTGQGASYGYTF
TRBV20-1	TRBJ1-1	many	-	TGCAGTCCGGGAGCTACCGTAAACACTGAAGCTTTCTTT	CSPGATVNTEAFF
TRBV12-3/TRBV12-4	TRBJ1-4	many	TRBD1	TGTGCCAGCACCCTAAACAGGGGCTTTGAAAAACTGTTTTTT	CASTLNRGFEKLFF
TRBV12-3/TRBV12-4	TRBJ2-3	-	TRBD2	TGTGCCAGCAGTTTAGAGACTAGCGGGAGGGGAACGCAGTATTTT	CASSLETSGRGTQYF
TRBV2	TRBJ2-5	many	TRBD1	TGTGCCAGCAGTGAGGACAGGGGGCGCAGGGAAGAGACCCAGTACTTC	CASSEDRGRREETQYF
TRBV12-3/TRBV12-4	TRBJ2-1	-	TRBD1	TGTGCCAGCAGGAAACAGGGGGTCATGGGACCATTTTCCTACAATGAGCAGTTCTTC	CASRKQGVMGPFSYNEQFF
TRBV10-3	TRBJ2-5	-	-	TGTGCCATCAGTGCTCAAGAGACCCAGTACTTC	CAISAQETQYF
TRBV2	TRBJ1-1	many	-	TGTGCCAGCAGTGAATCGTTGGGAGGCACTGAAGCTTTCTTT	CASSESLGGTEAFF
TRBV20-1	TRBJ2-7	-	-	TGCAGTGCTACGAGAGCAGGGGCGGCCTACGAGCAGTACTTC	CSATRAGAAYEQYF